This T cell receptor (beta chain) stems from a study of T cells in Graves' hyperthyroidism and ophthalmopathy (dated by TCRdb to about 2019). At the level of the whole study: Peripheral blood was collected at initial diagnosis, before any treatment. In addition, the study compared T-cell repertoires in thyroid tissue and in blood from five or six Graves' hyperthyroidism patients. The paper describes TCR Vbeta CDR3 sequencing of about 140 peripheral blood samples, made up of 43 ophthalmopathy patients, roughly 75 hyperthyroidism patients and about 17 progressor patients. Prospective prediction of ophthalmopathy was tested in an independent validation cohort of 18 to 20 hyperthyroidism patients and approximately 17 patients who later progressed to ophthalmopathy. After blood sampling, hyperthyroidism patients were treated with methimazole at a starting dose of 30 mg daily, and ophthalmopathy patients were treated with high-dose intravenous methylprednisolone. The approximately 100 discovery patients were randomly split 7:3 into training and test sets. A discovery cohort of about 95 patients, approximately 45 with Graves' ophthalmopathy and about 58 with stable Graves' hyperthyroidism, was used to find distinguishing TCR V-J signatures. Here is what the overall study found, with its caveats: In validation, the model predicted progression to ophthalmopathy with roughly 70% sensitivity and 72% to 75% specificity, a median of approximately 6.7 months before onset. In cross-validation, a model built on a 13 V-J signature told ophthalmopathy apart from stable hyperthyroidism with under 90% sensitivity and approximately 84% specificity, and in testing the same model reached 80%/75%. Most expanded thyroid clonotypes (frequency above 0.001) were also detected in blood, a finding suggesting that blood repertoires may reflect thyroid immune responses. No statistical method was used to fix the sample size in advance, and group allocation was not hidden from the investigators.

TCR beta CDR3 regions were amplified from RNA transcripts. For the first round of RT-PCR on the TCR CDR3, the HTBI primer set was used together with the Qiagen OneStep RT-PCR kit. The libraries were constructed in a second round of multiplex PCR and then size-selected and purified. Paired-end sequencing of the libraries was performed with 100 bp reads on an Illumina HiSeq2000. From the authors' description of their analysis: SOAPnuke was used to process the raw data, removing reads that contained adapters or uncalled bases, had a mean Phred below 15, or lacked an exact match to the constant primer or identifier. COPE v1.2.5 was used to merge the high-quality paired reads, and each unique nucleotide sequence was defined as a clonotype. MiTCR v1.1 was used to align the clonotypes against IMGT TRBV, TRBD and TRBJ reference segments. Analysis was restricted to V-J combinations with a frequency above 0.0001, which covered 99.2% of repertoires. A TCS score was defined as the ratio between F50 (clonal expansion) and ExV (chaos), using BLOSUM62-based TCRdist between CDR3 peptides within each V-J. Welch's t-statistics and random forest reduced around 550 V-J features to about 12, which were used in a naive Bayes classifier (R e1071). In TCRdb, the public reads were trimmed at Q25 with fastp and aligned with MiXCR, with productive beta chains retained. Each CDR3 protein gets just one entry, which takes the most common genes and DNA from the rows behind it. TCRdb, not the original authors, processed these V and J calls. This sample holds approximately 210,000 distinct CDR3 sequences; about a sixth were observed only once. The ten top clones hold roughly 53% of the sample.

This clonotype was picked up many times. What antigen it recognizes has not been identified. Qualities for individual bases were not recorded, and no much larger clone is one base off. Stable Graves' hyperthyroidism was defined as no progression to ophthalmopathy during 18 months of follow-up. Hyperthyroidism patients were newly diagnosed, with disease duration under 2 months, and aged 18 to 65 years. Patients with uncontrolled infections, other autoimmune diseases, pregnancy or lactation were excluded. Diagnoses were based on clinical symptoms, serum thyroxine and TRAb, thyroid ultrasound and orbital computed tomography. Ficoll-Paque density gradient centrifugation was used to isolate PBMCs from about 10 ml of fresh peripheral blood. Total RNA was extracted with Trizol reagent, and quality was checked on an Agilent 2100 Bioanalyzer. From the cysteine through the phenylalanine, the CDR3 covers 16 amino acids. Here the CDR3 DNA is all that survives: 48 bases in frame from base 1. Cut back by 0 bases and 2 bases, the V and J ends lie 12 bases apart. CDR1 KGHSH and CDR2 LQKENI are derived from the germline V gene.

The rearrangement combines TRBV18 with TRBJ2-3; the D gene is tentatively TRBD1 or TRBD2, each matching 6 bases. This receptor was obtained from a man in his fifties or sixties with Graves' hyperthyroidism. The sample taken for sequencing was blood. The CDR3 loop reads CASSPPAGHNTDTQYF. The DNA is TGTGCCAGCTCACCACCGGCGGGACACAACACAGATACGCAGTATTTT.